One and the same sample provided the 8 T cell receptor beta chains below, sequenced in a study of T-cell memory formation after mild COVID-19. MiXCR, run by TCRdb on the 5' RACE reads, gives a single entry per CDR3 protein. This sample has about 210,000 distinct CDR3 sequences, with about 11% found just once. Sequencing was performed on PBMCs or a T cell subset sorted from them (not recorded which). These receptors were taken from a man younger than 35 who had mild COVID-19 (a few samples of this study predate the infection). Cell type and time point are not known.

This clonotype appeared a few times. The V and J genes are TRBV5-1 and TRBJ2-5; maybe TRBD2 (5 bases). The CDR3 consists of 15 residues. Trimming took 0 bases from V and 5 from J, leaving 14 bases between them. Per the germline V gene, CDR1 is SGHRS and CDR2 is YFSETQ. The CDR3 DNA is TGCGCCAGCAGCTTGGTTCTAGCACCCTCTGAGACCCAGTACTTC. The encoded protein is CASSLVLAPSETQYF.

This chain links TRBV29-1 with TRBJ1-1, with 7 bases aligning to TRBD1. The CDR3 loop spans 11 amino acids. V trimming: 7 bases; J trimming: 7 bases; junction bases outside the gene matches: 6. The V gene's germline CDR1 is SQVTM and CDR2 ANQGSEA. The CDR3 DNA sequence: TGCAGCGCCTACAGGGGAGGTGAAGCTTTCTTT. It yields the protein CSAYRGGEAFF.

This rearrangement joins TRBV5-1 to TRBJ2-3; D remains ambiguous. The CDR3 sequence is 15 residues long. The V end lost 4 bases, the J end lost 1 base, and 13 bases lay between the germline ends. Germline assignment: CDR1 SGHRS and CDR2 YFSETQ. This CDR3 reads CASSQARRGTDTQYF. DNA for the CDR3: TGCGCCAGCAGCCAGGCCCGTCGAGGCACAGATACGCAGTATTTT.

This clonotype was observed a handful of times. The chain couples TRBV3-1 to TRBJ1-2, with D possibly matching TRBD1 (6 bases). The CDR3 covers 17 residues. Germline lookup yields CDR1 LGHDT and CDR2 YNNKEL (reference sequence). V was cut by 0 bases and J by 6 bases, with 20 bases left in between. The chain's CDR3 is CASSQDRPRGGWHGYTF. The CDR3 region has the DNA TGTGCCAGCAGCCAAGATAGGCCCCGGGGGGGCTGGCATGGCTACACCTTC.

V is TRBV7-2 and J is TRBJ2-1; unclear D gene. Trimming removed 5 bases at V and 0 bases at J, with 2 bases between. Germline CDR1 reads SGHTA; CDR2 reads FQGNSA. This CDR3 spans 12 amino acids. CDR3 residues: CASSVSYNEQFF. CDR3 nucleotide sequence: TGTGCCAGCAGCGTCTCCTACAATGAGCAGTTCTTC.

This clonotype was recorded a few times. The CDR3 reads CASSQVSGEGTDTQYF. The CDR3 nucleotides are TGCGCCAGCAGCCAAGTCTCTGGGGAGGGCACAGATACGCAGTATTTT. The chain carries TRBV4-3 and TRBJ2-3; the D gene is possibly TRBD2 (6 bases). Germline lookup yields CDR1 LGHNA and CDR2 YSLEER. The CDR3 has 16 amino acids. V lost 1 base, J lost 1 base, and 12 bases lay in between.

J is TRBJ2-5 and V is TRBV28; a weak D match, TRBD1 (5 bases). With 4 bases removed from V and 2 bases from J, the gap between germline ends came to 11 bases. From germline, CDR1 is MDHEN and CDR2 SYDVKM. The CDR3 extends over 14 amino acids. CDR3 nucleotide sequence: TGTGCCAGCAGTTGGCAGGGAACACAAGAGACCCAGTACTTC. The encoded protein is CASSWQGTQETQYF. The full variable domain, its missing parts supplied by reference TRBV28 and TRBJ2-5, is DVKVTQSSRYLVKRTGEKVFLECVQDMDHENMFWYRQDPGLGLRLIYFSYDVKMKEKGDIPEGYSVSREKKERFSLILESASTNQTSMYLCASSWQGTQETQYFGPGTRLLVL.

The CDR3 reads CASKRGPFGYTF. The CDR3 DNA reads as TGTGCCAGCAAAAGGGGACCATTTGGCTACACCTTC. This chain links TRBV6-2 or TRBV6-3 with TRBJ1-2, with D possibly TRBD1 on 5 matching bases. The CDR3 runs 12 residues. Germline assignment: CDR1 MNHEY and CDR2 SVGEGT. The V gene lost 7 bases and the J gene lost 7 bases, with 13 bases spanning the gap.